This T cell receptor beta chain was identified in a study of early T cells in non-severe SARS-CoV-2 infection. Study-level information: Chains from this unsorted whole-blood bulk RNA could not be paired.

This CDR3 spans 14 amino acids. Germline V gene lookup returns CDR1 SEHNR and CDR2 FQNEAQ (reference sequence). Study-level findings and limits: The study's VDJdb matching favored anti-spike CD8 responses and missed private and CD4 specificities.

Attachment of unique molecular identifiers to individual cDNA molecules was performed. TCRdb fed the 5' RACE reads into MiXCR, producing one record per CDR3 protein. The sample yields tens of thousands of distinct CDR3 sequences, less than 7% seen once. On this clonotype: The antigen is undetermined. At one end the junction does not follow the germline gene, possibly because of a read error.

The chain links TRBV7-9 to TRBJ2-4; 7 bases are shared with TRBD2. Sequenced material: whole blood, taken at baseline. The receptor was isolated from an adult who was a healthcare worker with PCR-confirmed SARS-CoV-2 infection or an uninfected control (not recorded which). The DNA for the CDR3 is TGTGCCAGCAGCTTAGTGTTCCGGGGGGAAGACTTGATTTTC. Translation: CASSLVFRGEDLIF.